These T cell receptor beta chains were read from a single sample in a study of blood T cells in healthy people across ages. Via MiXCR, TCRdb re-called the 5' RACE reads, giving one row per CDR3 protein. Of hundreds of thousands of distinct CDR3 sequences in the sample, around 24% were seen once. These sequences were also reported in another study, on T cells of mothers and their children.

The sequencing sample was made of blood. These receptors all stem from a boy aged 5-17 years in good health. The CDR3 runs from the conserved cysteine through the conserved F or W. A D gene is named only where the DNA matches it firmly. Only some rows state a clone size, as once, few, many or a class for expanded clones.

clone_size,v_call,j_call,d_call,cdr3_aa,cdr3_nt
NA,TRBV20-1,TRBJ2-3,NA,CSARSPSDTQYF,TGCAGTGCTAGATCCCCTTCAGATACGCAGTATTTT
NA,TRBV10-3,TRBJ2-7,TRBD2,CAISDLGLANEQYF,TGTGCCATCAGTGACCTGGGACTAGCGAACGAGCAGTACTTC
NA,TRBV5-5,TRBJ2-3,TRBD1,CASSFGGQGLDTQYF,TGTGCCAGCAGCTTCGGGGGACAGGGGTTAGATACGCAGTATTTT
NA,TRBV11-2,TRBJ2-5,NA,CASSPEVETQYF,TGTGCCAGCAGCCCCGAGGTGGAGACCCAGTACTTC
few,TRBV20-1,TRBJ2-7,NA,CSARKIFRGINSYEQYF,TGCAGTGCTAGAAAAATATTCAGGGGAATAAACTCCTACGAGCAGTACTTC
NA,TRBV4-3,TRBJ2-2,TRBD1,CASSQEQIRTGGTGELFF,TGCGCCAGCAGCCAAGAACAAATTAGGACAGGGGGCACCGGGGAGCTGTTTTTT
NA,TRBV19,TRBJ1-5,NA,CASKGEAGWHQPQHF,TGTGCCAGTAAGGGGGAGGCAGGGTGGCATCAGCCCCAGCATTTT
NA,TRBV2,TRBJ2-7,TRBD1,CASSGQGRHEQYF,TGTGCCAGCAGCGGACAGGGCCGCCACGAGCAGTACTTC
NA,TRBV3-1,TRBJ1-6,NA,CASSHPGIGSPLHF,TGTGCCAGCAGCCACCCAGGGATAGGTTCACCCCTCCACTTT
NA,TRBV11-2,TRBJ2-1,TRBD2,CASSSPGTSGGDSSYNEQFF,TGTGCCAGCAGCTCCCCCGGGACTAGCGGGGGGGATAGCTCCTACAATGAGCAGTTCTTC
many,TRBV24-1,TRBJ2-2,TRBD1,CATSDLDRGDTGELFF,TGTGCCACCAGTGACCTTGACAGGGGGGACACCGGGGAGCTGTTTTTT
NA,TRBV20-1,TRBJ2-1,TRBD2,CSARDSTSGRSSYNEQFF,TGCAGTGCTAGAGATTCAACTAGCGGGAGGAGCTCCTACAATGAGCAGTTCTTC
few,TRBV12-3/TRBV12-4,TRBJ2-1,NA,CASSLPPGNEQFF,TGTGCCAGCAGTTTACCGCCAGGCAATGAGCAGTTCTTC
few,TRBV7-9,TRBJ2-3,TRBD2,CASSLASAGLADTQYF,TGTGCCAGCAGCTTAGCGTCAGCGGGATTGGCAGATACGCAGTATTTT
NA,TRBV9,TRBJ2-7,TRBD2,CASSRTSGQSSYEQYF,TGTGCCAGCAGCCGAACTAGCGGGCAGAGCTCCTACGAGCAGTACTTC
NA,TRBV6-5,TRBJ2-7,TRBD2,CASSYSAAPTSGGYEQYF,TGTGCCAGCAGTTACTCCGCCGCCCCGACTAGCGGAGGGTACGAGCAGTACTTC
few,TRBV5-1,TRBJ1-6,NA,CASSLGGGANNSPLHF,TGCGCCAGCAGCTTGGGGGGGGGGGCCAATAATTCACCCCTCCACTTT
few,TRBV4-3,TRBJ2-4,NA,CASSQTPVGKGENIQYF,TGCGCCAGCAGCCAAACCCCTGTCGGGAAGGGGGAAAACATTCAGTACTTC
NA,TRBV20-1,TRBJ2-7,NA,CSAITGGGPRF,TGCAGTGCTATAACCGGAGGGGGGCCCCGCTTC
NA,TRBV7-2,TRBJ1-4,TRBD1,CASSLKTGVNEKLFF,TGTGCCAGCAGCCTCAAGACAGGGGTTAATGAAAAACTGTTTTTT
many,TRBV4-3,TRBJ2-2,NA,CASSQGEIGELFF,TGCGCCAGCAGCCAAGGGGAGATCGGGGAGCTGTTTTTT
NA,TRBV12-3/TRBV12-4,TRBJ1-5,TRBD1,CASSSRDRVNQPQHF,TGTGCCAGCAGTTCCCGGGACAGGGTCAATCAGCCCCAGCATTTT
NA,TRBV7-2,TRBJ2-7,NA,CASSLGWGEQYF,TGTGCCAGCAGCTTAGGTTGGGGCGAGCAGTACTTC
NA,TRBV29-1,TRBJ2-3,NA,CSVGVTDTQYF,TGCAGCGTTGGGGTCACAGATACGCAGTATTTT
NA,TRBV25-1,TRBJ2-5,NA,CASREPGRGTQYF,TGTGCCAGCAGGGAACCGGGACGCGGGACCCAGTACTTC
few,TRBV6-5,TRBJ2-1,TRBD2,CASSYAGGAINEQFF,TGTGCCAGCAGTTACGCGGGGGGCGCGATAAATGAGCAGTTCTTC
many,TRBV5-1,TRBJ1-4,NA,CASSLRSGLLATNEKLFF,TGCGCCAGCAGCTTACGATCAGGTTTACTTGCAACTAATGAAAAACTGTTTTTT
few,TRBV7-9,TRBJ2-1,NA,CASSPGGFYNEQFF,TGTGCCAGCAGCCCAGGTGGTTTCTACAATGAGCAGTTCTTC
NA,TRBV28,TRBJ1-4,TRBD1,CASSRPRTGALNEKLFF,TGTGCCAGCAGCCGACCGAGGACAGGGGCCCTAAATGAAAAACTGTTTTTT
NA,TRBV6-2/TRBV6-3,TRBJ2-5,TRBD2,CASSIGTSGQETQYF,TGTGCCAGCAGTATCGGGACTAGCGGACAAGAGACCCAGTACTTC
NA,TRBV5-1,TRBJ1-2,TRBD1,CASSSLGQADFYGYTF,TGCGCCAGCAGTTCACTAGGACAGGCGGACTTTTATGGCTACACCTTC
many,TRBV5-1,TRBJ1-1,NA,CASSLEPNTEAFF,TGCGCCAGCAGCTTAGAACCGAACACTGAAGCTTTCTTT
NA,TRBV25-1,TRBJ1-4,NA,CASSGRERYPGKLFF,TGTGCCAGCAGTGGGCGGGAGAGATATCCAGGAAAACTGTTTTTT
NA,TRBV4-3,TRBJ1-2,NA,CASSPVGDSYGYTF,TGCGCCAGCAGCCCCGTCGGGGATAGCTATGGCTACACCTTC
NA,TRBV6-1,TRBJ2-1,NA,CASSEWWGPYNEQFF,TGTGCCAGCAGTGAATGGTGGGGGCCCTACAATGAGCAGTTCTTC
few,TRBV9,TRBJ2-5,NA,CASSEGGLVETQYF,TGTGCCAGCAGCGAGGGGGGCCTGGTCGAGACCCAGTACTTC
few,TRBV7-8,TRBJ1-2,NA,CASSLELAGADYGYTF,TGTGCCAGCAGCTTAGAGTTGGCAGGGGCCGACTATGGCTACACCTTC
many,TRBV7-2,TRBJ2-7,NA,CASSLPTRSSYEQYF,TGTGCCAGCAGCTTACCTACCCGATCATCCTACGAGCAGTACTTC
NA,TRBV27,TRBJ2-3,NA,CASSLFRGSHFTDTQYF,TGTGCCAGCAGTTTATTCCGGGGCTCACACTTCACAGATACGCAGTATTTT
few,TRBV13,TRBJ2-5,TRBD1,CASSRPTGQETQYF,TGTGCCAGCAGCAGACCGACAGGGCAGGAGACCCAGTACTTC
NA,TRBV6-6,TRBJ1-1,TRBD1,CASSLTGDGYTEAFF,TGTGCCAGCAGTTTGACAGGGGACGGGTACACTGAAGCTTTCTTT
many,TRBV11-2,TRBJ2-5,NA,CASSLDFWPAAQETQYF,TGTGCCAGCAGCTTAGATTTCTGGCCCGCGGCCCAAGAGACCCAGTACTTC
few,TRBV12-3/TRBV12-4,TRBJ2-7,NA,CASSFGRLYEQYF,TGTGCCAGCAGTTTTGGCCGACTCTACGAGCAGTACTTC
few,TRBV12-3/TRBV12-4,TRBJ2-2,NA,CASNAGPNTGELFF,TGTGCCAGCAACGCAGGGCCGAACACCGGGGAGCTGTTTTTT
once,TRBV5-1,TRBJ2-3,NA,CASSPHREDTQYF,TGCGCCAGCAGCCCACACAGGGAAGATACGCAGTATTTT
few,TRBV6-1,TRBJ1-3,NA,CASSPSDRAGNTIYF,TGTGCCAGCAGTCCTTCAGATAGAGCTGGAAACACCATATATTTT
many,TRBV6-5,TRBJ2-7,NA,CASSYWGGFDEQYF,TGTGCCAGCAGTTACTGGGGTGGGTTCGACGAGCAGTACTTC